The 23 T cell receptor beta chains given below trace back to one sample, sequenced in a study of blood T cell repertoires in COVID-19. Measured with immunoSEQ multiplex PCR; TCRdb has only the in-frame clones, and not every one. The sample includes 95,000 to 100,000 clones, more than 75% of them seen just once. The sequenced sample consisted of peripheral blood. These receptors were obtained from a woman in her 30s with acute or convalescent COVID-19.

The chain carries TRBV18 and TRBJ2-7; maybe TRBD1 (6 bases). V lost 3 bases and J 5 bases, leaving 14 bases between the germline ends. Germline CDR1 is KGHSH and CDR2 is LQKENI. The CDR3 is 14 residues long. CDR3 coding DNA: TGTGCCAGCTCACCCTGGACAGAGGGGGACGAGCAGTACTTC. It translates to CASSPWTEGDEQYF.

The chain combines TRBV7-9 with TRBJ2-2; the D is unclear. The V end lost 5 bases, the J end lost 6 bases, and 10 bases lay between the germline ends. Germline V lookup: CDR1 SEHNR, CDR2 FQNEAQ (reference sequence). The CDR3 has 13 amino acids. The CDR3 spells CASSPLSAGELFF. For the CDR3, the DNA is TGTGCCAGCAGCCCCCTAAGCGCCGGGGAGCTGTTTTTT.

The CDR3 sequence is CASSALTGGGKNIQYF. CDR3 nucleotides: TGTGCCAGCAGTGCACTTACAGGGGGCGGCAAAAACATTCAGTACTTC. V is TRBV6-1 and J is TRBJ2-4; 9 positions agree with TRBD1. The V segment lost 4 bases and the J segment 3 bases; nucleotides outside the gene matches: 7. The germline V gene has CDR1 MNHNS and CDR2 SASEGT. The length of the CDR3 is 16 residues.

The chain employs TRBV5-1 and TRBJ1-4, with D possibly matching TRBD1 (6 bases). The germline V and J ends were trimmed by 4 bases and 5 bases, with 12 bases remaining between them. The CDR3 spans 14 residues. The germline gives CDR1 SGHRS, CDR2 YFSETQ. For the CDR3, the DNA is TGCGCCAGCAGCAAGGGACAAGAGAATGAAAAACTGTTTTTT. Amino acids: CASSKGQENEKLFF.

This clone was recorded once. DNA for the CDR3: TGTGCCACAGGGTTGAGTGTGTACGAGCAGTACTTC. Protein: CATGLSVYEQYF. This rearrangement joins TRBV6-5 to TRBJ2-7, with TRBD1 as a possible D gene (5 bases). The CDR3 spans 12 residues. CDR1 is MNHEY and CDR2 is SVGAGI in the germline V gene. The V end lost 10 bases, the J end lost 4 bases, and 14 bases lay between the germline ends.

The rearrangement joins TRBV5-6 to TRBJ1-4; D is ambiguous. Deletions cut 0 bases from V and 4 bases from J, with 10 bases between. This CDR3 contains 15 residues. The germline V gene has CDR1 SGHDT and CDR2 YYEEEE. CDR3 residues: CASSLAPGDNEKLFF. CDR3 DNA: TGTGCCAGCAGCTTGGCCCCGGGAGATAATGAAAAACTGTTTTTT.

This sequence joins TRBV28 and TRBJ2-3, with 9 bases aligning to TRBD2. The CDR3 has 14 residues. Germline loops: CDR1 MDHEN, CDR2 SYDVKM. Germline trimming cut 5 bases from V and 5 bases from J; bases unmatched to any gene: 5. The CDR3 spells CASSQRGAGDTQYF. The CDR3 region has the DNA TGTGCCAGCAGTCAGCGGGGGGCCGGAGATACGCAGTATTTT.

This chain uses TRBV5-1 with TRBJ2-7; 10 bases agree with TRBD2. The CDR3 consists of 16 residues. V was pared by 5 bases and J by 1 base, with 9 bases of the junction left unmatched. Germline CDR1 reads SGHRS; CDR2 reads YFSETQ. CDR3 loop: CASSRQTGLASYEQYF. The CDR3, as DNA: TGCGCCAGCAGTCGCCAAACGGGACTAGCGTCCTACGAGCAGTACTTC.

J is TRBJ2-3 and V is TRBV6-1; 8 nucleotides line up with TRBD1. Germline values: CDR1 MNHNS, CDR2 SASEGT. There are 15 residues in the CDR3. After removal of 1 base from V and 2 bases from J, the junction contained 2 bases not matched to a gene. The CDR3 region is CASSEGRGLTDTQYF. For the CDR3, the DNA is TGTGCCAGCAGTGAAGGCAGGGGGCTCACAGATACGCAGTATTTT.

This clone was found once. V and J are TRBV5-4 and TRBJ1-2; 8 bases line up with TRBD1. J was trimmed by 8 bases and V by 0 bases; bases with no gene match: 6. CDR1 and CDR2 from the germline V gene are SGHNT and YYREEE (reference sequence). This CDR3 contains 14 residues. The CDR3 region is CASSLDPRGQGYTF. DNA for the CDR3: TGTGCCAGCAGCTTGGATCCCAGGGGGCAGGGCTACACCTTC.

This clone was observed a few times. The chain carries TRBV7-8 and TRBJ1-1; D is possibly TRBD1 (6 bases). The germline gives CDR1 SGHVS, CDR2 FQNEAQ. The CDR3 runs 16 residues. V shed 0 bases and J shed 3 bases, with 14 bases lying between them. The CDR3 reads CASSLAGRGRYTEAFF. Here the CDR3 DNA reads TGTGCCAGCAGCTTAGCAGGGCGGGGGCGGTACACTGAAGCTTTCTTT.

This chain connects TRBV7-9 to TRBJ1-6, with 10 bases lining up with TRBD1. There are 15 residues in the CDR3. V lost 1 base to trimming and J lost 9 bases; unmatched junction nucleotides: 3. Germline V lookup: CDR1 SEHNR, CDR2 FQNEAQ (reference sequence). The CDR3 bases are TGTGCCAGCAGCTTAGAGACAGGGGGCTTTTCACCCCTCCACTTT. As protein: CASSLETGGFSPLHF.

This clone was seen only once. The J gene is TRBJ1-5, the V gene TRBV18, with no clear D. The CDR3 is 16 residues long. CDR1 is KGHSH and CDR2 is LQKENI in the germline V gene. V was cut by 3 bases and J by 1 base, with 13 bases left in between. The CDR3 loop reads CASSPVWMTSNQPQHF. The CDR3 DNA reads TGTGCCAGCTCACCGGTTTGGATGACAAGCAATCAGCCCCAGCATTTT.

The chain uses TRBV11-2 and TRBJ1-1; maybe TRBD1 (6 bases). The germline CDR1 and CDR2 sequences are SGHAT and FQNNGV. Trimming pared 5 bases from V and 1 base from J, leaving 14 bases between. The CDR3 contains 15 residues. The CDR3 DNA is TGTGCCAGCAGCGTTGCGGCGGGGGCGAACACTGAAGCTTTCTTT. Protein: CASSVAAGANTEAFF.

The chain combines TRBV13 with TRBJ2-7; no clear D gene. The CDR3 sequence is 15 residues long. The V gene's germline CDR1 is PRHDT and CDR2 FYEKMQ (reference sequence). Deletions cut 3 bases from V and 1 base from J, with 13 bases between. DNA for the CDR3: TGTGCCAGCAGCTTTCCAAGTGGCGGATCCTACGAGCAGTACTTC. Translated: CASSFPSGGSYEQYF.

CDR3 sequence reads: CASSRGFSYEQYF. CDR3 nucleotides: TGTGCCAGCAGCCGGGGTTTTTCCTACGAGCAGTACTTC. This chain links TRBV7-2 with TRBJ2-7; a weak D match, TRBD2 (5 bases). The CDR3 sequence is 13 residues long. Trimming cost V 5 bases and J 1 base, with 9 bases left between them. Germline assignment: CDR1 SGHTA and CDR2 FQGNSA.

The chain uses TRBV18 and TRBJ2-3, with 8 bases identical to TRBD2. CDR1 and CDR2 (germline): KGHSH, LQKENI. The CDR3 runs to 15 residues. The V and J ends lost 5 bases and 4 bases, in that order; junction bases with no gene match: 8. This CDR3 reads CASSFSGAGADTQYF. The CDR3 nucleotides are TGTGCCAGCTCATTTAGCGGGGCCGGCGCAGATACGCAGTATTTT.

V is TRBV28 and J is TRBJ1-2, with D possibly being TRBD1 (5 bases). The CDR3 is 12 residues long. Germline V gene sequence: CDR1 MDHEN, CDR2 SYDVKM. V lost 1 base and J lost 13, with 13 bases in between. The DNA for the CDR3 is TGTGCCAGCAGTTTATCCAGGGCAGTCGTCACCTTC. It encodes CASSLSRAVVTF.

The rearrangement uses TRBV6-6 and TRBJ2-7; perhaps TRBD1 as D (6 bases). The V gene's germline CDR1 is MNHNY and CDR2 SVGAGI (reference sequence). CDR3 length equals 13 residues. The ends were cut back, 6 bases at V and 0 bases at J, with 9 bases in the middle. Here the CDR3 reads CASSQGSSYEQYF. CDR3 DNA sequence: TGTGCCAGCAGCCAGGGGAGCTCCTACGAGCAGTACTTC.

V gene TRBV18 combines with J gene TRBJ2-1; D is possibly TRBD1 (7 bases). V shed 0 bases and J shed 6 bases, with 15 bases lying between them. The CDR3 sequence is 16 residues long. CDR1 KGHSH and CDR2 LQKENI come from the germline V gene. CDR3 region: CASSPPEGAVINEQFF. The CDR3 coding sequence is TGTGCCAGCTCACCACCGGAGGGGGCCGTAATCAATGAGCAGTTCTTC.

This chain joins TRBV5-1 and TRBJ1-4; D possibly corresponds to TRBD1 (6 bases). V was shortened by 0 bases and J by 7 bases, with 10 bases between the two germline ends. Per the germline V gene, CDR1 is SGHRS and CDR2 is YFSETQ. The CDR3 has 14 residues. The CDR3 DNA sequence: TGCGCCAGCAGCTTGGCAGGGGAAGGTGAAAAACTGTTTTTT. Protein product: CASSLAGEGEKLFF.

V is TRBV12-3 or TRBV12-4 and J is TRBJ2-1; D might be TRBD2 (5 bases). Trimming shortened V by 3 bases and J by 10 bases, and 13 bases separated the two germline ends. The CDR3 is 13 amino acids. CDR3 in DNA: TGTGCCAGCAGTTTCTTAGGGAGTCGCGAGCAGTTCTTC. This encodes CASSFLGSREQFF.

J is TRBJ1-2 and V is TRBV27; 8 bases agree with TRBD1. The V and J ends lost 3 bases and 2 bases, in that order; junction bases with no gene match: 5. The CDR3 length is 15 residues. Germline V gives CDR1 MNHEY, CDR2 SMNVEV (reference sequence). The CDR3 bases are TGTGCCAGCAGTTTTGGACAGGGCAAGAACTATGGCTACACCTTC. Translation: CASSFGQGKNYGYTF.